What follows are 2 T cell receptor beta chains derived from one specimen sequenced in a study of blood T cell repertoires in COVID-19. The protocol was immunoSEQ multiplex PCR, while the TCRdb copy is restricted to in-frame clones and leaves out a portion. The sample carries about 41,000 clones, 70% to 85% recorded once. The specimen sequenced was peripheral blood. These receptors came from a woman aged 60-75 years with acute or convalescent COVID-19.

The chain has TRBV6-6 and TRBJ2-2; 9 bases are shared with TRBD2. Trimming at V came to 6 bases and at J to 13 bases, leaving 6 bases not matched to a gene. The CDR3 consists of 12 residues. Germline V lookup: CDR1 MNHNY, CDR2 SVGAGI (reference sequence). CDR3 in amino acids: CASSYSGRGLFF. The CDR3 bases are TGTGCCAGCAGCTATAGCGGGAGAGGGCTGTTTTTT.

V and J are TRBV12-3 or TRBV12-4 and TRBJ1-2; D possibly corresponds to TRBD1 (6 bases). Trimming removed 4 bases at V and 4 bases at J, with 10 bases between. The CDR3 is 13 residues long. CDR3 sequence: CASSSRTVYGYTF. CDR3 nucleotide sequence: TGTGCCAGCAGTTCTCGGACAGTCTATGGCTACACCTTC.